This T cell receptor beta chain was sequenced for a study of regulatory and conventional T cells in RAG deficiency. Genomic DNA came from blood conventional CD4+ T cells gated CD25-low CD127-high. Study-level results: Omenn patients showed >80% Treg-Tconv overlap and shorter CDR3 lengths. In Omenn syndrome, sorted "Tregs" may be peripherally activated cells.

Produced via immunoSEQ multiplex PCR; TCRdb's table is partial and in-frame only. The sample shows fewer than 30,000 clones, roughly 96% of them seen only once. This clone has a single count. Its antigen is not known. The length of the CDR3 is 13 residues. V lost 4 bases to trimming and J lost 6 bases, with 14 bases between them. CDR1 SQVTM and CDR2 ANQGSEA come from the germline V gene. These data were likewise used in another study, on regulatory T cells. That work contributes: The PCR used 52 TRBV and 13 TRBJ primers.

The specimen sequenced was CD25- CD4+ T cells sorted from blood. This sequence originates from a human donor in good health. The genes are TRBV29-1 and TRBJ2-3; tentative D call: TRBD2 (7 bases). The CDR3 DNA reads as TGCAGCGTTGGGATGGGGGGGCAGGATACGCAGTATTTT. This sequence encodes CSVGMGGQDTQYF.